This T cell receptor beta chain was sequenced for a study of T cell responses to AZD1222 COVID-19 vaccine. Overall study results and limits: The sample set comprised mostly white British donors with more females, and clonal diversity was possibly underestimated. Epitopes outside B.1.351 and B.1.1.7 mutated regions reportedly drew nearly half of spike TCRs. It was only after the peak T cell response that any repertoires were sampled. A rise in Spike-specific TCR breadth and depth followed two AZD1222 doses.

As to this clone: Its antigen remains unknown.

The CDR3 totals 20 residues. V was cut by 3 bases and J by 0 bases, with 27 bases left in between. CDR1 and CDR2 from the germline V gene are KGHSH and LQKENI. Some clones are missing from TCRdb's copy, which holds only in-frame ones; the method was immunoSEQ multiplex PCR. The data show 150,000 to 200,000 clones, with about 87% seen just once and approximately 2.7% held by the top ten. The TCR comes from an adult in good health. The material sequenced was peripheral blood, taken on day 0 of MenACWY control vaccination. V and J are TRBV18 and TRBJ2-7; possibly TRBD1 or TRBD2 for D (6 bases each). The DNA for the CDR3 is TGTGCCAGCTCACCGAACAAGAGAGGGGGGAAGAAGACTGTCTCCTACGAGCAGTACTTC. Amino acids: CASSPNKRGGKKTVSYEQYF.